One sample yielded the 17 T cell receptor beta chains listed below, sequenced in a study of blood T cell repertoires in COVID-19. TCRdb keeps only in-frame clones here, not all; method: immunoSEQ multiplex PCR. The sample records some 96,000 clones, 85% being singletons. Sequencing input: peripheral blood. These receptors were obtained from a man aged 50-59 years with active or convalescent COVID-19.

The chain is built from TRBV5-1 and TRBJ1-1, with a possible D match to TRBD1 (6 bases). This CDR3 is 14 amino acids long. The V gene's germline CDR1 is SGHRS and CDR2 YFSETQ. V lost 3 bases and J 2 bases, leaving 11 bases between the germline ends. CDR3 coding DNA: TGCGCCAGCAGCTCCGGGACATTTAACACTGAAGCTTTCTTT. Translated: CASSSGTFNTEAFF.

This chain connects TRBV5-1 to TRBJ2-3, with unresolved D. This CDR3 region has 15 residues. Germline V lookup: CDR1 SGHRS, CDR2 YFSETQ. V gave up 0 bases and J gave up 6 bases, with 14 bases separating them. As DNA, the CDR3 is TGCGCCAGCAGCTTGGCCACTGCGAACCCCGATACGCAGTATTTT. Its translation: CASSLATANPDTQYF. The full variable domain, rest sourced from reference TRBV5-1 and TRBJ2-3, is KAGVTQTPRYLIKTRGQQVTLSCSPISGHRSVSWYQQTPGQGLQFLFEYFSETQRNKGNFPGRFSGRQFSNSRSEMNVSTLELGDSALYLCASSLATANPDTQYFGPGTRLTVL.

This clone was counted between two and nine times. The genes are TRBV30 and TRBJ2-2, with D perhaps matching TRBD2 (6 bases). The CDR3 extends over 13 amino acids. Germline CDR1 is GTSNPN and CDR2 is SVGIG (reference sequence). The germline V and J ends were trimmed by 3 bases and 6 bases, with 11 bases remaining between them. The CDR3 is CAWSFSSAGELFF. The CDR3, as DNA: TGTGCCTGGAGCTTCTCTAGCGCCGGGGAGCTGTTTTTT.

In its sample, this clone was seen a few times. The chain uses TRBV2 and TRBJ1-1; D possibly corresponds to TRBD1 (6 bases). The CDR3 consists of 13 residues. The V end was cut by 4 bases, the J end by 0 bases, with 6 bases between. Germline CDR1 reads SNHLY; CDR2 reads FYNNEI. The CDR3 loop is CASSGQVNTEAFF. The CDR3 coding sequence is TGTGCCAGCAGTGGACAGGTGAACACTGAAGCTTTCTTT.

The chain recombines TRBV5-1 with TRBJ1-2, with a tentative D call TRBD1 (5 bases). The CDR3 sequence is 14 residues long. Trimming took off 4 bases at V and 5 bases at J, with 15 bases between the two ends. Germline values: CDR1 SGHRS, CDR2 YFSETQ. The CDR3 sequence: CASSTNRLDYGYTF. The CDR3 DNA reads as TGCGCCAGCAGCACCAACAGGTTGGATTATGGCTACACCTTC. Full variable domain (missing parts from reference TRBV5-1 and TRBJ1-2): KAGVTQTPRYLIKTRGQQVTLSCSPISGHRSVSWYQQTPGQGLQFLFEYFSETQRNKGNFPGRFSGRQFSNSRSEMNVSTLELGDSALYLCASSTNRLDYGYTFGSGTRLTVV.

This clone was observed once. The chain employs TRBV2 and TRBJ1-5; D gene unclear. The CDR3 is made up of 14 amino acids. The ends were cut back, 11 bases at V and 1 base at J, with 15 bases in the middle. The germline V gene has CDR1 SNHLY and CDR2 FYNNEI. The CDR3 DNA reads TGTGCCTGCCGGAGGGTTCTAAGCAATCAGCCCCAGCATTTT. Amino acid sequence: CACRRVLSNQPQHF.

The chain has TRBV6-5 and TRBJ2-7; D remains unclear. This CDR3 region has 16 residues. Trimming left V 0 bases short and J 7 bases short, with 19 bases between. Germline values: CDR1 MNHEY, CDR2 SVGAGI. Here the CDR3 reads CASSYSMAVAVREQYF. The CDR3 DNA is TGTGCCAGCAGTTACTCGATGGCAGTGGCGGTGAGAGAGCAGTACTTC.

J is TRBJ2-2 and V is TRBV6-1; 7 nucleotides match TRBD2. Germline-derived CDR1 and CDR2 are MNHNS and SASEGT. The CDR3 totals 17 residues. The ends lost 4 bases at V and 2 bases at J; junction bases unmatched: 10. CDR3 bases: TGTGCCAGCAGTGTGCGTGTGAGCGGGACTAACACCGGGGAGCTGTTTTTT. Protein sequence: CASSVRVSGTNTGELFF.

CDR3 in DNA: TGTGCCAGCAGCAATCAATTGACAGAAAAGGACATTCAGTACTTC. Its protein is CASSNQLTEKDIQYF. This chain joins TRBV21-1 and TRBJ2-4; the table's D call, TRBD1, was not checked against the DNA. TRBV21-1 is reported as a pseudogene. CDR3 size: 15 residues.

The chain combines TRBV7-8 with TRBJ2-5; 9 nucleotides agree with TRBD1. Per germline, CDR1 SGHVS and CDR2 FQNEAQ. J was trimmed by 2 bases and V by 5 bases; bases with no gene match: 6. This CDR3 has 15 amino acids. Here the CDR3 DNA reads TGTGCCAGCAGCAACCACAGGGGGCGGCAAGAGACCCAGTACTTC. Its translation is CASSNHRGRQETQYF.

This clone was picked up one time. The V gene is TRBV14, the J gene TRBJ1-6; a possible D gene is TRBD1 (6 bases). CDR3 length: 14 residues. V gave up 1 base and J gave up 6 bases, with 7 bases separating them. Germline CDR1 reads SGHDN; CDR2 reads FVKESK. CDR3 sequence (DNA): TGTGCCAGCAGCCAAGGGACAGCTAATTCACCCCTCCACTTT. Protein sequence: CASSQGTANSPLHF.

This clone was observed at least ten times. The V and J genes are TRBV6-5 and TRBJ2-7; 7 bases align to TRBD1. The CDR3 totals 14 residues. After removal of 6 bases from V and 4 bases from J, the junction contained 9 bases not matched to a gene. CDR1 and CDR2 (germline): MNHEY, SVGAGI. The CDR3 sequence is CASRGSGGGYEQYF. CDR3 nucleotide sequence: TGTGCCAGCAGGGGGTCAGGGGGTGGGTACGAGCAGTACTTC.

A few counts support this clone. The genes are TRBV28 and TRBJ1-1; D gene unclear. Germline values: CDR1 MDHEN, CDR2 SYDVKM. This CDR3 is built from 15 residues. The ends were cut back, 3 bases at V and 1 base at J, with 12 bases in the middle. For the CDR3, the DNA is TGTGCCAGCAGTTTTGGTTCTATGAGGAACACTGAAGCTTTCTTT. Protein sequence: CASSFGSMRNTEAFF.

The V and J genes are TRBV20-1 and TRBJ2-5, with D perhaps matching TRBD2 (5 bases). The CDR3 runs 11 residues. Germline V CDR1 and CDR2: DFQATT, SNEGSKA (reference sequence). As DNA, the CDR3 is TGCAGCCGGGGTGTGAGAGAGACCCAGTACTTC. Residues: CSRGVRETQYF.

The chain has TRBV19 and TRBJ2-3, with 12 bases identical to TRBD2. Germline V gives CDR1 LNHDA, CDR2 SQIVND (reference sequence). The CDR3 consists of 16 residues. Trimming took 5 bases from V and 6 from J; bases not matched to a gene: 9. The CDR3 loop is CASSVPTSGSIDTQYF. The DNA of the CDR3 is TGTGCCAGTAGTGTTCCGACTAGCGGGAGTATTGATACGCAGTATTTT.

The chain links TRBV24-1 to TRBJ2-1; 14 nucleotides line up with TRBD2. This CDR3 has 13 residues. Germline values: CDR1 KGHDR, CDR2 SFDVKD. Germline trimming cut 9 bases from V and 8 bases from J; bases unmatched to any gene: 2. The CDR3 is CATGLAGGYEQFF. The CDR3 bases are TGTGCCACCGGACTAGCGGGAGGATATGAGCAGTTCTTC.

The chain uses TRBV12-3 or TRBV12-4 and TRBJ2-7, with unresolved D. This CDR3 has 13 amino acids. V was pared by 3 bases and J by 0 bases, with 6 bases between. The CDR3 loop reads CASSFRSSYEQYF. In nucleotides, the CDR3 is TGTGCCAGCAGTTTTAGGAGCTCCTACGAGCAGTACTTC.